The 23 T cell receptor beta chains reported below all come from one sample, sequenced in a study of T-cell reconstitution after alpha-beta-depleted transplantation in children (dated by TCRdb to between 2015 and 2016). Library generation was performed with PCR. The listed sequencing device is Illumina HiSeq 2500. To normalize quantification of the TCRbeta repertoire, the TCR libraries were built with molecular barcoding that relied on unique molecular identifiers. In TCRdb, the public reads were trimmed at Q25 with fastp and aligned with MiXCR, with productive beta chains retained. Every entry covers one CDR3 protein and lists the most common genes and DNA from its rows. In all, the sample holds approximately 290,000 distinct CDR3 sequences, and around a tenth of those were seen once. Together, the top ten hold 20% to 25% of the sample. The sample's treatment or condition label is to be understood as: allogeneic hematopoietic cell transplantation with graft depleted of TCRalphabeta T cells and CD19 B cells.

Here the sequenced sample was peripheral blood, taken 180 days after TCRalphabeta/CD19-depleted stem cell transplant. These receptors originate from a male patient between 2 and 15 years old who had a stem cell transplant for chronic granulomatous disease, so the T cells may come from the graft donor.

This clonotype occurred a few times. This chain connects TRBV7-8 to TRBJ1-4; 8 nucleotides match TRBD1. Germline CDR1 SGHVS, CDR2 FQNEAQ. The CDR3 extends over 16 amino acids. The V gene end was trimmed by 5 bases and the J gene end by 8 bases; junction bases not matched to a gene: 13. The CDR3, as DNA: TGTGCCAGCAGCCCGCCCACCGGGACAGGCAGGGAAAAACTGTTTTTT. Its protein is CASSPPTGTGREKLFF.

In its sample, this clonotype was seen many times. The chain joins TRBV28 to TRBJ2-7, with 8 bases fitting TRBD2. The V gene end was trimmed by 5 bases and the J gene end by 3 bases; junction bases not matched to a gene: 9. The CDR3 totals 15 residues. CDR1 and CDR2 from the germline V gene are MDHEN and SYDVKM. The DNA for the CDR3 is TGTGCCAGCAGTACCCCCCGGGGGGGCTACTACGAGCAGTACTTC. It yields the protein CASSTPRGGYYEQYF.

At least ten counts were recorded for this clonotype. The chain has TRBV20-1 and TRBJ2-7, with no clear D. This CDR3 has 13 amino acids. CDR1 DFQATT and CDR2 SNEGSKA come from the germline V gene (reference sequence). Trimming left V 5 bases short and J 6 bases short, with 17 bases between. CDR3 sequence (DNA): TGCAGTGCTGGCCGACCCGAAGTCGGCGAGCAGTACTTC. It is translated as CSAGRPEVGEQYF.

This clonotype was detected many times. V gene TRBV29-1 combines with J gene TRBJ2-1, with D possibly being TRBD1 (6 bases). CDR3 size: 19 residues. Germline CDR1 reads SQVTM; CDR2 reads ANQGSEA. Deletions cut 5 bases from V and 9 bases from J, with 35 bases between. This CDR3 is CSVPIRPGSQTGNSAEQFF. For the CDR3, the DNA is TGCAGCGTTCCGATCCGACCCGGTTCCCAAACAGGGAATAGTGCTGAGCAGTTCTTC.

This clonotype was counted ten times or more. The chain has TRBV20-1 and TRBJ2-2; 9 nucleotides align to TRBD2. Germline lookup yields CDR1 DFQATT and CDR2 SNEGSKA (reference sequence). CDR3 size: 15 residues. The V gene end was trimmed by 2 bases and the J gene end by 5 bases; junction bases not matched to a gene: 6. The CDR3 nucleotides are TGCAGTGCTAGACTAGCGGGACGAGAAACCGGGGAGCTGTTTTTT. It translates to CSARLAGRETGELFF.

This chain's CDR3 is CASSPGQGDEQYF. CDR3 in DNA: TGTGCCAGCTCACCCGGACAGGGCGACGAGCAGTACTTC. The genes are TRBV18 and TRBJ2-7, with 8 bases lining up with TRBD1. The trim removed 3 bases at V and 5 bases at J, leaving 3 bases unmatched. The CDR3 covers 13 residues. Germline V gene data show CDR1 as KGHSH and CDR2 as LQKENI.

This clonotype was detected ten times or more. J is TRBJ2-2 and V is TRBV12-3 or TRBV12-4; no clear D. The V gene lost 5 bases and the J gene lost 8 bases, with 15 bases spanning the gap. The CDR3 is made up of 14 amino acids. In nucleotides, the CDR3 is TGTGCCAGCAGTCCTGAGTCTGGCTTGGGGGAGCTGTTTTTT. This codes for CASSPESGLGELFF.

This chain connects TRBV28 to TRBJ1-1; unclear D gene. The CDR3 is 13 amino acids. Germline lookup yields CDR1 MDHEN and CDR2 SYDVKM. Trimming removed 7 bases from V and 0 bases from J, with 9 bases in between. This CDR3 is CASMRKLNTEAFF. The CDR3 DNA follows: TGTGCCAGCATGAGGAAGCTGAACACTGAAGCTTTCTTT.

As for this clonotype: A read error may explain this, as a much larger clone is one base away. This chain connects TRBV3-1 to TRBJ2-7; TRBD1 or TRBD2 may be the D gene (5 bases each). There are 14 residues in the CDR3. Germline CDR1 reads LGHDT; CDR2 reads YNNKEL (reference sequence). This CDR3 reads CAISQTSGPYEQYF. DNA of the CDR3: TGTGCCATCAGCCAAACTTCGGGGCCCTACGAGCAGTACTTC.

This clonotype occurred many times. The rearrangement joins TRBV7-9 to TRBJ2-1; D might be TRBD2 (6 bases). CDR3 length equals 17 residues. Trimming took off 0 bases at V and 3 bases at J, with 15 bases between the two ends. Germline lookup yields CDR1 SEHNR and CDR2 FQNEAQ (reference sequence). CDR3 DNA sequence: TGTGCCAGCAGCTTAGCGAACCTTAGCGGAGTCTACAATGAGCAGTTCTTC. Amino acid sequence: CASSLANLSGVYNEQFF. The complete variable domain, with remaining parts taken from reference TRBV7-9 and TRBJ2-1, reads DTGVSQNPRHKITKRGQNVTFRCDPISEHNRLYWYRQTLGQGPEFLTYFQNEAQLEKSRLLSDRFSAERPKGSFSTLEIQRTEQGDSAMYLCASSLANLSGVYNEQFFGPGTRLTVL.

This clonotype was seen once. This could be a read error, since a much larger clone is one nucleotide away. This chain links TRBV20-1 with TRBJ2-5; TRBD2 is a possible D gene (5 bases). This CDR3 has 15 amino acids. V lost 6 bases and J 3 bases, leaving 20 bases between the germline ends. Germline loops: CDR1 DFQATT, CDR2 SNEGSKA (reference sequence). This CDR3 is CSANPLASLEETQYF. CDR3 nucleotides: TGCAGTGCAAACCCTTTGGCTAGCCTCGAAGAGACCCAGTACTTC.

This clonotype was counted ten times or more. The J gene is TRBJ2-5, the V gene TRBV28; 10 nucleotides agree with TRBD2. Germline V gene lookup returns CDR1 MDHEN and CDR2 SYDVKM. This CDR3 contains 20 residues. Losses at the gene ends were 3 bases for V and 5 bases for J; bases not matched to a gene: 21. The CDR3 coding sequence is TGTGCCAGCAGTTTTTCCCCCGGACTAGCGGCCTCTTCCTTAAGGGAGACCCAGTACTTC. Amino acid sequence: CASSFSPGLAASSLRETQYF. The whole variable domain, filled in from reference TRBV28 and TRBJ2-5, reads DVKVTQSSRYLVKRTGEKVFLECVQDMDHENMFWYRQDPGLGLRLIYFSYDVKMKEKGDIPEGYSVSREKKERFSLILESASTNQTSMYLCASSFSPGLAASSLRETQYFGPGTRLLVL.

Ten or more counts support this clonotype. The V call is TRBV29-1, the J call TRBJ2-7; D gene uncertain. V dropped 7 bases and J dropped 3 bases, with 13 bases sitting between them. The CDR3 extends over 12 amino acids. In germline, CDR1 is SQVTM, CDR2 ANQGSEA. The CDR3 nucleotides read TGCAGCGCCTTCATTGGCAACTACGAGCAGTACTTC. Translating it yields CSAFIGNYEQYF.

The sample holds many counts of this clonotype. CDR3 nucleotide sequence: TGTGCCAGCAGTTTAGGGACCCTCACTGAAGCTTTCTTT. The encoded protein is CASSLGTLTEAFF. This chain uses TRBV12-3 or TRBV12-4 with TRBJ1-1; no clear D. The V end was cut by 1 base, the J end by 4 bases, with 7 bases between. The CDR3 loop spans 13 amino acids.

This clonotype was observed many times. The chain is built from TRBV20-1 and TRBJ2-3; 11 bases are a match to TRBD2. CDR3 length: 14 amino acids. V lost 6 bases and J lost 2; bases outside the gene matches: 4. Looked up from germline, CDR1 is DFQATT and CDR2 is SNEGSKA (reference sequence). CDR3 in DNA: TGCAGTGCCCAGGGACTAGCGGACACAGATACGCAGTATTTT. It is translated as CSAQGLADTDTQYF.

In this sample, this clonotype turned up many times. The V and J genes are TRBV27 and TRBJ2-1; D is unclear. Germline loops: CDR1 MNHEY, CDR2 SMNVEV (reference sequence). V was clipped by 6 bases and J by 3 bases, with 6 bases between them. This CDR3 spans 12 amino acids. The CDR3 sequence: CASSSNYNEQFF. CDR3 DNA: TGTGCCAGCAGCAGCAACTACAATGAGCAGTTCTTC.

This clonotype was picked up many times. The rearrangement uses TRBV20-1 and TRBJ2-1; no firm D call. The CDR3 is 14 residues long. Germline V gene data show CDR1 as DFQATT and CDR2 as SNEGSKA (reference sequence). Trimming left V 6 bases short and J 0 bases short, with 12 bases between. The CDR3 bases are TGCAGTGCGGTCGGGCGGTACTCCTACAATGAGCAGTTCTTC. It encodes CSAVGRYSYNEQFF.

This clonotype showed up many times. V usage is TRBV7-2 and J usage is TRBJ1-5; D perhaps matches TRBD1 (5 bases). CDR1 and CDR2 from the germline V gene are SGHTA and FQGNSA. The CDR3 extends over 16 amino acids. V lost 3 bases and J lost 7, with 19 bases in between. DNA for the CDR3: TGTGCCAGCAGCTTCGGGGGACGGGGTCTCGGGCAGCCCCAGCATTTT. Translation gives CASSFGGRGLGQPQHF.

This clonotype has a count of ten or more. V usage is TRBV5-1 and J usage is TRBJ1-2, with D tentatively TRBD1 (6 bases). The CDR3 has 16 amino acids. Trimming stripped 5 bases from V and 5 bases from J, with 22 bases between. The germline gives CDR1 SGHRS, CDR2 YFSETQ. The CDR3 sequence is CASRLVEQGVLYGYTF. CDR3 bases: TGCGCCAGCAGACTCGTGGAACAGGGCGTTCTTTATGGCTACACCTTC. Combining the CDR3 with reference TRBV5-1 and TRBJ1-2 gives the whole variable domain KAGVTQTPRYLIKTRGQQVTLSCSPISGHRSVSWYQQTPGQGLQFLFEYFSETQRNKGNFPGRFSGRQFSNSRSEMNVSTLELGDSALYLCASRLVEQGVLYGYTFGSGTRLTVV.

This clonotype was observed at least ten times. The chain recombines TRBV12-3 or TRBV12-4 with TRBJ2-1; D gene uncertain. The CDR3 extends over 14 amino acids. Deletions cut 1 base from V and 9 bases from J, with 13 bases between. CDR3: CASSLGISFGEQFF. In nucleotides, the CDR3 is TGTGCCAGCAGTTTAGGTATCAGTTTCGGTGAGCAGTTCTTC.

In this sample, this clonotype turned up many times. V usage is TRBV7-9 and J usage is TRBJ1-3; the D is unclear. In germline, CDR1 is SEHNR, CDR2 FQNEAQ (reference sequence). This CDR3 comprises 13 residues. Trimming left V 5 bases short and J 0 bases short, with 5 bases between. CDR3 nucleotide sequence: TGTGCCAGCAGCGCAGGCTCTGGAAACACCATATATTTT. Its protein product is CASSAGSGNTIYF.

The chain joins TRBV4-1 to TRBJ2-7, with TRBD2 identical over 9 bases. The CDR3 has 15 amino acids. The germline gives CDR1 MGHRA, CDR2 YSYEKL. V lost 3 bases and J lost 3; bases outside the gene matches: 6. CDR3 sequence reads: CASSHFSGSIYEQYF. The CDR3 DNA sequence: TGCGCCAGCAGCCACTTTAGCGGGAGCATCTACGAGCAGTACTTC.

This clonotype was observed many times. This chain uses TRBV28 with TRBJ2-7; D uncertain. In germline, CDR1 is MDHEN, CDR2 SYDVKM. The CDR3 consists of 13 residues. V was trimmed by 3 bases and J by 6 bases, leaving 12 bases between them. The CDR3 region is CASSLTTTTEQYF. The CDR3 nucleotides are TGTGCCAGCAGTTTGACGACCACCACCGAGCAGTACTTC.